This T cell receptor beta chain was sequenced for a study of patients and donors after allogeneic stem cell transplantation. This CDR3 is 13 amino acids long. Trimming left V 5 bases short and J 1 base short, with 8 bases between. Looked up from germline, CDR1 is SEHNR and CDR2 is FQNEAQ (reference sequence). TCRdb independently ran MiXCR on the RT-PCR reads; one entry per CDR3 protein. The data hold over 130,000 distinct CDR3 sequences, with over 30% observed a single time. The chain combines TRBV7-9 with TRBJ1-1, with D unclear. This clonotype originated in a human donor who was either an allogeneic HSCT recipient or a stem cell or donor lymphocyte infusion donor (not recorded which). It is not recorded whose cells these are; they may come from a transplant donor. Sequenced material: blood, either unsorted or a sorted T cell fraction (not recorded which). CDR3 in amino acids: CASSADWNTEAFF. The DNA for the CDR3 is TGTGCCAGCAGCGCTGATTGGAACACTGAAGCTTTCTTT.